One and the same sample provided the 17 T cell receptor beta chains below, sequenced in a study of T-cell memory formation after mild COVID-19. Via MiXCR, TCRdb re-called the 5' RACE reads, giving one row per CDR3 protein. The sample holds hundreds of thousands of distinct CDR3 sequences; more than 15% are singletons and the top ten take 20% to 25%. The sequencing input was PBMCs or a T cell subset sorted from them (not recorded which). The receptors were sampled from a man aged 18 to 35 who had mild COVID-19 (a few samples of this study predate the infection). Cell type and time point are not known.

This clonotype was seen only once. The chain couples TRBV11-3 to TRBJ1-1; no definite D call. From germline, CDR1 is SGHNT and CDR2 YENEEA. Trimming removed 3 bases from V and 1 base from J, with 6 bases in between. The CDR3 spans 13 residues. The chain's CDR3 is CASSLYQNTEAFF. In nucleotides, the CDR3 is TGTGCCAGCAGCTTGTACCAGAACACTGAAGCTTTCTTT.

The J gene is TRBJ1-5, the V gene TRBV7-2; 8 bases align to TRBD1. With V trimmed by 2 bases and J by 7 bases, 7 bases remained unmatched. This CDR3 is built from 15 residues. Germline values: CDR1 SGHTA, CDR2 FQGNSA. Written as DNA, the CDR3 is TGTGCCAGCAGCTTACTCGGACAGGGACCCCAGCCCCAGCATTTT. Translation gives CASSLLGQGPQPQHF. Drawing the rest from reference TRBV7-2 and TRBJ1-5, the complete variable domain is GAGVSQSPSNKVTEKGKDVELRCDPISGHTALYWYRQSLGQGLEFLIYFQGNSAPDKSGLPSDRFSAERTGGSVSTLTIQRTQQEDSAVYLCASSLLGQGPQPQHFGDGTRLSIL.

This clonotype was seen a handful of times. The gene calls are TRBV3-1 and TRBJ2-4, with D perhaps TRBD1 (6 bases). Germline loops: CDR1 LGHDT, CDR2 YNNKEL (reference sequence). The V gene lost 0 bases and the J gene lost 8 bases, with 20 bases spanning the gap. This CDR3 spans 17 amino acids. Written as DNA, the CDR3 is TGTGCCAGCAGCCAAGAGCAGGGGCATTCTGACGTGTACATTCAGTACTTC. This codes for CASSQEQGHSDVYIQYF. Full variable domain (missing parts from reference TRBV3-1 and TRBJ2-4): DTAVSQTPKYLVTQMGNDKSIKCEQNLGHDTMYWYKQDSKKFLKIMFSYNNKELIINETVPNRFSPKSPDKAHLNLHINSLELGDSAVYFCASSQEQGHSDVYIQYFGAGTRLSVL.

The DNA of the CDR3 is TGCAGTGCTATGGGGACCAATCAGCCCCAGCATTTT. Encoded protein: CSAMGTNQPQHF. The V and J genes are TRBV20-1 and TRBJ1-5; D may be TRBD1 (5 bases). CDR1 DFQATT and CDR2 SNEGSKA come from the germline V gene (reference sequence). The CDR3 extends over 12 amino acids. V gave up 4 bases and J gave up 3 bases, with 7 bases separating them.

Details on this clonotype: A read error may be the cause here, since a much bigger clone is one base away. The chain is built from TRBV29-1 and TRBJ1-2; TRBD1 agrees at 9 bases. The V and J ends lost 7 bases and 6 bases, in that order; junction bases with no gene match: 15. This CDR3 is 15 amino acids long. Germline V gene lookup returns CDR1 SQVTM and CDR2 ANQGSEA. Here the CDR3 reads CSADGGHWDRDGYTF. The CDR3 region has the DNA TGCAGCGCCGACGGGGGCCATTGGGACAGGGATGGCTACACCTTC.

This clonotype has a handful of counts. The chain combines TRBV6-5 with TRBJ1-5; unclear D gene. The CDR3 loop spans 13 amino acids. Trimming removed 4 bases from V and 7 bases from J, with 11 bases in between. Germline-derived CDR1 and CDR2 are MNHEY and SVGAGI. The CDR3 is CASSSTDYQPQHF. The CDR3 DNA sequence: TGTGCCAGCAGTTCAACCGATTACCAGCCCCAGCATTTT.

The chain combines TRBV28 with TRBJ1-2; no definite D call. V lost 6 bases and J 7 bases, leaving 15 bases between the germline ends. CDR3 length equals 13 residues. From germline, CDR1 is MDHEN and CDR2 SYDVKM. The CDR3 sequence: CASRVGREGGYTF. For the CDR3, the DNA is TGTGCCAGCAGAGTTGGCCGGGAGGGTGGCTACACCTTC.

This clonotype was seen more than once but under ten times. The CDR3 protein is CASSRGGGENTIYF. The DNA of the CDR3 is TGTGCCAGCTCCCGGGGGGGGGGCGAAAACACCATATATTTT. The rearrangement joins TRBV12-3 or TRBV12-4 to TRBJ1-3; tentative D call: TRBD1 (6 bases). V was cut by 8 bases and J by 6 bases, with 17 bases left in between. The CDR3 covers 14 residues.

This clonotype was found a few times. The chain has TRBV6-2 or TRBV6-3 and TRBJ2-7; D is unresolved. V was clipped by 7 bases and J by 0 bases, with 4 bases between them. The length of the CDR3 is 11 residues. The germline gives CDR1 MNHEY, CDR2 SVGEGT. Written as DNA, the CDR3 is TGTGCCAGCACAGCCTCCTACGAGCAGTACTTC. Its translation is CASTASYEQYF.

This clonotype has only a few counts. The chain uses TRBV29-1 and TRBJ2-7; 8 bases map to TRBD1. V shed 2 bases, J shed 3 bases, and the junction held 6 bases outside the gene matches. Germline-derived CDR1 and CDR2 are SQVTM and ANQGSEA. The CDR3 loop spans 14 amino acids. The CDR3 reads CSVETTGTGYEQYF. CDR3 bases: TGCAGCGTTGAAACTACCGGGACAGGCTACGAGCAGTACTTC.

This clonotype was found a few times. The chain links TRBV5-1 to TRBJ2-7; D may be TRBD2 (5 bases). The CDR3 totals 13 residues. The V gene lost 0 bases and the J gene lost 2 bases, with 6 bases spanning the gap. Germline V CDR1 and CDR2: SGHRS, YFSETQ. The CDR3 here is CASSLATTYEQYF. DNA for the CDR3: TGCGCCAGCAGCTTGGCGACTACCTACGAGCAGTACTTC.

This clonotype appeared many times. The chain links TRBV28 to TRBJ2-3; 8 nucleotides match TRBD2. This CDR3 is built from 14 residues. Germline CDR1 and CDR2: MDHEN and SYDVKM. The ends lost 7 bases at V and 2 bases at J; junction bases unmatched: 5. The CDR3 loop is CASISGGVTDTQYF. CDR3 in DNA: TGTGCCAGCATTTCGGGAGGGGTCACAGATACGCAGTATTTT.

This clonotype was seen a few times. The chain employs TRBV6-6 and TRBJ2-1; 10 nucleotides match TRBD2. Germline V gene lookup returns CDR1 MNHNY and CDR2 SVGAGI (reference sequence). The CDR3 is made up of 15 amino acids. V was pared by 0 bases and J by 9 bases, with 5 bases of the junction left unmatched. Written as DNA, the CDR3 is TGTGCCAGCAGTTACTCCGAGCGGGGGGGACTTGAGCAGTTCTTC. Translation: CASSYSERGGLEQFF.

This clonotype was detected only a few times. CDR3 amino acids: CSARDPGETQYF. The CDR3 bases are TGCAGTGCTAGAGATCCCGGGGAGACCCAGTACTTC. The V and J genes are TRBV20-1 and TRBJ2-5; D ambiguous. Trimming took off 0 bases at V and 5 bases at J, with 7 bases between the two ends. The CDR3 consists of 12 residues. Germline CDR1 and CDR2: DFQATT and SNEGSKA (reference sequence).

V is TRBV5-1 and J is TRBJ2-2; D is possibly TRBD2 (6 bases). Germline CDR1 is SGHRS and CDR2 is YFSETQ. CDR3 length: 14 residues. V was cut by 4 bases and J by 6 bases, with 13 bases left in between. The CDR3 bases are TGCGCCAGCAGCAAGGGACTCAACGCCGGGGAGCTGTTTTTT. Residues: CASSKGLNAGELFF.

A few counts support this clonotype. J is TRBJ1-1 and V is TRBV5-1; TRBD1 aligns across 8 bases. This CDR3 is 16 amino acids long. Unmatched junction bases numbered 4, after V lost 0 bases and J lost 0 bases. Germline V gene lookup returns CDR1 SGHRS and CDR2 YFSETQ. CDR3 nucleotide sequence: TGCGCCAGCAGCTTGGAACAGGGGGTTGTGAACACTGAAGCTTTCTTT. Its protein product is CASSLEQGVVNTEAFF.

Here the CDR3 reads CASHRRESNSPLHF. The CDR3 DNA reads as TGTGCCAGCCACCGCAGGGAGAGTAATTCACCCCTCCACTTT. V gene TRBV3-1 combines with J gene TRBJ1-6; maybe TRBD1 (5 bases). This CDR3 contains 14 residues. The germline V gene encodes CDR1 LGHDT and CDR2 YNNKEL (reference sequence). Trimming removed 8 bases at V and 6 bases at J, with 14 bases between.